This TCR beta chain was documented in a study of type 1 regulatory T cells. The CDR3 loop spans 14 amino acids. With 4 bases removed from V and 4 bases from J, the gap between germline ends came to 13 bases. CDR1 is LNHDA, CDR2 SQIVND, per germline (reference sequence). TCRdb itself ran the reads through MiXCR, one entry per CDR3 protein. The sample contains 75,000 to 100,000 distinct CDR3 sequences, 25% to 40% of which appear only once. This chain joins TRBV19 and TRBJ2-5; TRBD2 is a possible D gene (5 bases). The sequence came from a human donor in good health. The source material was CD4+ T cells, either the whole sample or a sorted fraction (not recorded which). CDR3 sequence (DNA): TGTGCCAGTAGTAAACGAGGGTTTGGAGAGACCCAGTACTTC. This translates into CASSKRGFGETQYF.